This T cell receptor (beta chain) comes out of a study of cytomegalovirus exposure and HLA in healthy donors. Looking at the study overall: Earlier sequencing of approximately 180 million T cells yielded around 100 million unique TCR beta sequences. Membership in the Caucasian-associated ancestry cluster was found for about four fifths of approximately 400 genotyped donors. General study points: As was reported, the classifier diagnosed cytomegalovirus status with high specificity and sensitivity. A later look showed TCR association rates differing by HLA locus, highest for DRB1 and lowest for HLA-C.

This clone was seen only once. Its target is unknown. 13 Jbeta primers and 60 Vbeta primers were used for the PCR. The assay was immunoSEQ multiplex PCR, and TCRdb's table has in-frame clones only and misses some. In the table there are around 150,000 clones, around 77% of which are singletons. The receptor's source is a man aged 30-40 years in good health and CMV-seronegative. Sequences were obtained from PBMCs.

CDR3 nucleotides: TGTGCCAGCAGCGGGACAGGGCGGGACGGTGAAGCTTTCTTT. It specifies CASSGTGRDGEAFF. V is TRBV21-1 and J is TRBJ1-1; the table calls TRBD1, which could not be checked here. TRBV21-1 is a pseudogene segment. The CDR3 covers 14 residues.